This T cell receptor beta chain was documented in a study of CD8+CD57+ T cells in acquired aplastic anemia. Both TCR beta VDJ combination and CDR3 sequence profiling were carried out. Genomic DNA was the template for this profiling. A single record per CDR3 protein comes from TCRdb applying MiXCR to the reads. This repertoire shows 150,000 to 200,000 distinct CDR3 sequences, roughly 48% found once; its top ten account for about 2.8%. The germline CDR1 and CDR2 sequences are KGHDR and SFDVKD. Trimming removed 5 bases from V and 7 bases from J; junction bases left unmatched: 17. The CDR3 runs to 17 residues. The count of this clonotype is one. Previously, flow cytometry had revealed CD8+CD57+ cell expansion in the patients chosen for sequencing. Patients were therapy-naive when their blood was sampled.

The TCR sequence derives from a human donor with aplastic anemia. The rearrangement links TRBV24-1 to TRBJ2-7; TRBD2 matches at 9 bases. The sample was sorted CD4+, CD8+, or CD8+CD57+ T cells (not recorded which) from PBMCs. The CDR3 DNA follows: TGTGCCACCAGTGTGACCGGCGGGAGGGCCCGATTGGGTGAGCAGTACTTC. It specifies CATSVTGGRARLGEQYF.